This T cell receptor (beta chain) appears in the sequencing data of a study of T cells in Graves' hyperthyroidism and ophthalmopathy. Study-level information: Before any treatment, at initial diagnosis, peripheral blood was collected.

From germline, CDR1 is MNHNS and CDR2 SASEGT. This CDR3 has 14 residues. V lost 6 bases, J lost 8 bases, and 17 bases lay in between. Stable hyperthyroidism: no ophthalmopathy progression over 18 months of follow-up. Study results and caveats: Among thyroid clonotypes expanded above 0.001, most also appeared in blood.

Amplification targeted TCR beta CDR3 regions from RNA transcripts. The HTBI primer set drove a first-round RT-PCR of the TCR CDR3. TCRdb re-called the multiplex PCR reads through MiXCR, storing one row per CDR3 protein. Altogether about 420,000 distinct CDR3 sequences are present, roughly an eighth being singletons, with the ten largest covering approximately 5.3%. About this clonotype: What it recognizes is unknown.

This sequence was found in a woman in her late teens or twenties with Graves' hyperthyroidism. Sample: blood. The chain combines TRBV6-1 with TRBJ2-1; tentatively, D is TRBD2 (6 bases). The CDR3 here is CASRRDWGGDEQFF. In DNA, the CDR3 is TGTGCCAGCAGACGGGACTGGGGTGGGGATGAGCAGTTCTTC.